A single sample gave rise to the 23 T cell receptor beta chains below, sequenced in a study of blood T cell repertoires in COVID-19. Sequencing was performed with immunoSEQ multiplex PCR; in TCRdb, only in-frame clones are kept and a portion is missing. The data hold 30,000 or so clones, with approximately 88% observed a single time. Sequencing was done on a sample of peripheral blood. These TCRs come from a woman in her forties with active or convalescent COVID-19.

This rearrangement joins TRBV19 to TRBJ1-1, with 7 bases matching TRBD1. V was clipped by 4 bases and J by 0 bases; unmatched bases: 2. This CDR3 contains 14 residues. Germline loops: CDR1 LNHDA, CDR2 SQIVND (reference sequence). The CDR3 sequence: CASSRDRMNTEAFF. In DNA form, the CDR3 reads TGTGCCAGTAGTAGGGACAGAATGAACACTGAAGCTTTCTTT.

The V gene is TRBV30, the J gene TRBJ2-4, with a weak D call TRBD1 (6 bases). The CDR3 sequence is 13 residues long. Trimming took off 2 bases at V and 7 bases at J, with 12 bases between the two ends. Germline V gene data show CDR1 as GTSNPN and CDR2 as SVGIG (reference sequence). DNA of the CDR3: TGTGCCTGGAGTAGGGGGTCGGCGAACATTCAGTACTTC. This encodes CAWSRGSANIQYF.

The CDR3 DNA reads as TGTGCCAGCAGCCAGAGTAGCGGGACATACACAGATACGCAGTATTTT. Amino acids: CASSQSSGTYTDTQYF. The chain links TRBV7-9 to TRBJ2-3, with TRBD2 matching 8 bases. CDR1 SEHNR and CDR2 FQNEAQ come from the germline V gene (reference sequence). Trimming removed 5 bases from V and 2 bases from J; junction bases left unmatched: 9. The CDR3 runs to 16 residues.

This clone occurred once. V usage is TRBV11-2 and J usage is TRBJ2-3; TRBD2 might be the D (6 bases). This CDR3 region has 13 residues. Germline-derived CDR1 and CDR2 are SGHAT and FQNNGV. Trimming left V 3 bases short and J 3 bases short, with 7 bases between. The CDR3 coding sequence is TGTGCCAGCAGCTTGGACTATACAGATACGCAGTATTTT. Its translation is CASSLDYTDTQYF.

V usage is TRBV19 and J usage is TRBJ1-2, with 8 bases that match TRBD1. After removal of 4 bases from V and 4 bases from J, the junction contained 8 bases not matched to a gene. Germline V gene sequence: CDR1 LNHDA, CDR2 SQIVND (reference sequence). CDR3 size: 15 residues. The CDR3: CASSKAGGASYGYTF. CDR3 sequence (DNA): TGTGCCAGTAGTAAGGCAGGGGGCGCGAGCTATGGCTACACCTTC.

The chain carries TRBV13 and TRBJ2-3; D perhaps matches TRBD2 (6 bases). V dropped 0 bases and J dropped 6 bases, with 10 bases sitting between them. The CDR3 loop spans 14 amino acids. In germline, CDR1 is PRHDT, CDR2 FYEKMQ (reference sequence). CDR3 sequence: CASSLGARGDTQYF. The CDR3 coding sequence is TGTGCCAGCAGCTTAGGGGCCCGGGGGGATACGCAGTATTTT.

This clone appeared once. CDR3 residues: CAISLTGGSQPQHF. The DNA for the CDR3 is TGTGCCATCAGCCTGACAGGGGGCAGTCAGCCCCAGCATTTT. This sequence joins TRBV10-3 and TRBJ1-5, with 10 bases aligning to TRBD1. The V gene's germline CDR1 is ENHRY and CDR2 SYGVKD. The CDR3 length is 14 residues. J gave up 6 bases and V 6 bases, and 5 bases lay outside the gene matches.

The rearrangement joins TRBV2 to TRBJ2-3; D gene ambiguous. V dropped 6 bases and J dropped 5 bases, with 9 bases sitting between them. CDR1 is SNHLY and CDR2 is FYNNEI in the germline V gene. The CDR3 is made up of 12 amino acids. Here the CDR3 DNA reads TGTGCCAGCAGCCGACGGGTAGATACGCAGTATTTT. It yields the protein CASSRRVDTQYF. Using reference TRBV2 and TRBJ2-3 for the parts outside the CDR3, the full variable domain is EPEVTQTPSHQVTQMGQEVILRCVPISNHLYFYWYRQILGQKVEFLVSFYNNEISEKSEIFDDQFSVERPDGSNFTLKIRSTKLEDSAMYFCASSRRVDTQYFGPGTRLTVL.

The V call is TRBV9, the J call TRBJ1-1; a possible D gene is TRBD1 (5 bases). The V end was cut by 0 bases, the J end by 5 bases, with 11 bases between. CDR1 is SGDLS and CDR2 is YYNGEE in the germline V gene. The CDR3 contains 14 residues. DNA of the CDR3: TGTGCCAGCAGCGTAGTGGAGGGGAGGACTGAAGCTTTCTTT. Protein product: CASSVVEGRTEAFF.

V gene TRBV29-1 combines with J gene TRBJ2-7, with 8 bases identical to TRBD1. V lost 6 bases and J lost 3; bases outside the gene matches: 4. The CDR3 sequence is 12 residues long. Germline lookup yields CDR1 SQVTM and CDR2 ANQGSEA. The CDR3 loop reads CSVKGTGYEQYF. The CDR3 DNA reads as TGCAGCGTGAAGGGGACAGGCTACGAGCAGTACTTC.

V is TRBV7-9 and J is TRBJ1-2, with 8 bases fitting TRBD1. CDR1 and CDR2 (germline): SEHNR, FQNEAQ (reference sequence). V dropped 5 bases and J dropped 2; count of bases not matched to a gene: 4. CDR3 length: 14 amino acids. The CDR3 DNA is TGTGCCAGCAGCGTGGGACAGGCAAACTATGGCTACACCTTC. Protein sequence: CASSVGQANYGYTF.

The V gene is TRBV10-2, the J gene TRBJ1-6, with D uncertain. Germline CDR1 is WSHSY and CDR2 is SAAADI. The V end was cut by 0 bases, the J end by 7 bases, with 4 bases between. The CDR3 length is 13 residues. This CDR3 reads CASSESRNSPLHF. The CDR3 DNA sequence: TGCGCCAGCAGTGAGTCGCGGAATTCACCCCTCCACTTT.

The V call is TRBV24-1, the J call TRBJ1-1; no firm D call. Germline values: CDR1 KGHDR, CDR2 SFDVKD. The V end was cut by 5 bases, the J end by 5 bases, with 14 bases between. There are 14 residues in the CDR3. The CDR3 bases are TGTGCCACCAGTGGTTCGGGGTCTGTGACTGAAGCTTTCTTT. It yields the protein CATSGSGSVTEAFF.

The chain uses TRBV2 and TRBJ1-3; 10 positions agree with TRBD1. V dropped 6 bases and J dropped 2; count of bases not matched to a gene: 4. Germline CDR1 reads SNHLY; CDR2 reads FYNNEI. The CDR3 has 15 amino acids. The CDR3 DNA reads as TGTGCCAGCAGCGAGACAGGGGGCACTGGAAACACCATATATTTT. This gives the protein CASSETGGTGNTIYF.

The chain uses TRBV28 and TRBJ1-5; no clear D. V was shortened by 1 base and J by 0 bases, with 10 bases between the two germline ends. Germline loops: CDR1 MDHEN, CDR2 SYDVKM. The CDR3 is made up of 16 amino acids. CDR3 nucleotides: TGTGCCAGCAGTTTATTTTCCGGGGTTAGCAATCAGCCCCAGCATTTT. Its protein product is CASSLFSGVSNQPQHF.

A remark on this clone: At the DNA level, this CDR3 is encoded by other sequences in the same sample as well. The chain has TRBV29-1 and TRBJ1-2; 7 nucleotides align to TRBD1. Germline-derived CDR1 and CDR2 are SQVTM and ANQGSEA. V shed 3 bases, J shed 8 bases, and the junction held 6 bases outside the gene matches. This CDR3 contains 12 residues. Written as DNA, the CDR3 is TGCAGCGTTGACTTACCAGGGGGAGGCTACACCTTC. It yields the protein CSVDLPGGGYTF.

J is TRBJ2-7 and V is TRBV28, with no clear D. V shed 5 bases and J shed 2 bases, with 10 bases lying between them. CDR3 length: 13 amino acids. CDR1 is MDHEN, CDR2 SYDVKM, per germline. As DNA, the CDR3 is TGTGCCAGCAGTCCCGTCTCCGCCTACGAGCAGTACTTC. Amino acids: CASSPVSAYEQYF.

About this clone itself: At one boundary the junction diverges from the germline segment, which might be a read error. V gene TRBV7-7 combines with J gene TRBJ2-1; 8 nucleotides agree with TRBD1. The CDR3 consists of 15 residues. Germline V lookup: CDR1 SSHAT, CDR2 FNYEAQ (reference sequence). The CDR3 DNA is TGTGCTAGCAGCCTGACGACAGGGGAGTACAATGAGCAGTTCTTC. Its protein product is CASSLTTGEYNEQFF.

This clone appeared a single time. The rearrangement uses TRBV7-2 and TRBJ2-3, with 7 nucleotides matching TRBD2. V lost 1 base to trimming and J lost 3 bases; unmatched junction nucleotides: 7. The germline CDR1 and CDR2 sequences are SGHTA and FQGNSA. The CDR3 covers 16 residues. The CDR3 loop reads CASSLVASGITDTQYF. For the CDR3, the DNA is TGTGCCAGCAGCTTAGTGGCTAGCGGAATTACAGATACGCAGTATTTT.

The rearrangement joins TRBV7-8 to TRBJ2-1; D remains unclear. Germline CDR1 SGHVS, CDR2 FQNEAQ. The V end was cut by 1 base, the J end by 8 bases, with 6 bases between. The CDR3 covers 12 residues. The CDR3 nucleotides are TGTGCCAGCAGCTTAGAGCGACATGAGCAGTTCTTC. Its translation is CASSLERHEQFF.

The rearrangement uses TRBV3-1 (or the pseudogene TRBV3-2) and TRBJ1-1, with D perhaps matching TRBD1 (6 bases). With 0 bases removed from V and 0 bases from J, the gap between germline ends came to 8 bases. Germline V lookup: CDR1 LGHDT, CDR2 YNNKEL (reference sequence). This CDR3 region has 15 residues. As DNA, the CDR3 is TGTGCCAGCAGCCAAGAGGCAGGGGTGAACACTGAAGCTTTCTTT. It is translated as CASSQEAGVNTEAFF.

V usage is TRBV7-2 and J usage is TRBJ1-4; possible D gene TRBD1, 5 bases. V dropped 2 bases and J dropped 7 bases, with 14 bases sitting between them. There are 15 residues in the CDR3. CDR1 and CDR2 from the germline V gene are SGHTA and FQGNSA. Written as DNA, the CDR3 is TGTGCCAGCAGCTTACTTCCGGGGGGGGGTGAAAAACTGTTTTTT. This encodes CASSLLPGGGEKLFF.

A word on this clone: The germline gene is not matched at one end of the junction; a read error may be the cause. V gene TRBV19 combines with J gene TRBJ2-2; 7 nucleotides match TRBD1. The CDR3 covers 14 residues. Germline lookup yields CDR1 LNHDA and CDR2 SQIVND (reference sequence). The CDR3 is CASTIQGPTGELFF. Here the CDR3 DNA reads TGTGCCAGTACTATACAGGGGCCCACCGGGGAGCTGTTTTTT.